This T cell receptor beta chain was captured by sequencing in a study of shared clonotypes between healthy human individuals. Overall study results and limits: Shared clonotypes across all four donors exceeded non-shared ones in generation probability. Only blood samples were collected, and tissue repertoires likely differ.

The sorted-subset replicate PCRs were given approximately 190 ng DNA, which is tens of thousands of T cell genomes. The protocol was immunoSEQ multiplex PCR, while the TCRdb copy is restricted to in-frame clones and leaves out a portion. The data show roughly 2.5 million clones, with 85% to 95% seen just once and over 0.12% held by the top ten. This clone came up once. Its antigen is unidentified. From germline, CDR1 is GTSNPN and CDR2 SVGIG (reference sequence). The CDR3 contains 13 residues. Trimming took off 2 bases at V and 2 bases at J, with 10 bases between the two ends. What was sequenced was naive CD4+ T cells sorted from blood. Subset denoted: CD45RA+ positively selected. The chain joins TRBV30 to TRBJ2-7; TRBD2 might be the D (6 bases). The origin of this receptor is a young man in good health. As DNA, the CDR3 is TGTGCCTGGAGTCGCGGGATCACCTACGAGCAGTACTTC. Translated: CAWSRGITYEQYF.